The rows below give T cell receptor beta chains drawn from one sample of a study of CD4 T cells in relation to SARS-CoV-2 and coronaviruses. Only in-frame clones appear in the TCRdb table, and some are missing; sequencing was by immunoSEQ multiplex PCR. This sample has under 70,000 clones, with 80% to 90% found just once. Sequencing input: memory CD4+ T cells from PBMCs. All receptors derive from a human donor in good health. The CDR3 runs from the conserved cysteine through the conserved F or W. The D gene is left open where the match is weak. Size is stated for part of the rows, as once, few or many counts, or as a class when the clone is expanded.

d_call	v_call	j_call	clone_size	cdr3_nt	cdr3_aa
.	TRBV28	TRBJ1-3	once	TGTGCCAGCAGTTTGGCGTCATCAGGGGCTGGAAACACCATATATTTT	CASSLASSGAGNTIYF
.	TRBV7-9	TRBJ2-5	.	TGTGCCAGCAGCTTAACTACAGGGCGGCAAGAGACCCAGTACTTC	CASSLTTGRQETQYF
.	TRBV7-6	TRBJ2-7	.	TGTGCCAGCAGCTTAGGTTCGGGAGGGGGCCTCGAGCAGTACTTC	CASSLGSGGGLEQYF
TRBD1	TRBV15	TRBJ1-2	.	TGTGCCACCAGCATGGGACAGGGGGCGAACTATGGCTACACCTTC	CATSMGQGANYGYTF
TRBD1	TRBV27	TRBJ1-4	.	TGTGCCAGCAGCATTACCGGACAGGGGACCCGAACAAGGGATGAAAAACTGTTTTTT	CASSITGQGTRTRDEKLFF
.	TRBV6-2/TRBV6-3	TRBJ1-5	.	TGTGCCAGCAGTTACGTCCCGCCTTTAAACAGGAATAGCAATCAGCCCCAGCATTTT	CASSYVPPLNRNSNQPQHF
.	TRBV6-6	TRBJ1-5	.	TGTGCCAGCAGTCTCTTAGGGAGCAATCAGCCCCAGCATTTT	CASSLLGSNQPQHF
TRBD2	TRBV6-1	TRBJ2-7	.	TGTGCCAGCAGTGAAGCTCTAGCGGACTCCTACGAGCAGTACTTC	CASSEALADSYEQYF
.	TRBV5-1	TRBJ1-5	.	TGCGCCAGCAGCATTGGGACACCCAGCCCGTATAGCAATCAGCCCCAGCATTTT	CASSIGTPSPYSNQPQHF
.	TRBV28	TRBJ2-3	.	TGTGCCAGCAGTTCCGTCGGCGCTTGGGGTAAACCAGATACGCAGTATTTT	CASSSVGAWGKPDTQYF
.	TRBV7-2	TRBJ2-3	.	TGTGCCAGCAGCTTAGATGTGGGCACAGATACGCAGTATTTT	CASSLDVGTDTQYF
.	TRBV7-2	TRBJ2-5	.	TGTGCCAGCAGCCTAACGATCGGTGCGCGGCGAGAGACCCAGTACTTC	CASSLTIGARRETQYF
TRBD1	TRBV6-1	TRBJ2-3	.	TGTGCCAGCAGTGAAGCTTACGACAGGGTCAGAGCGGATACGCAGTATTTT	CASSEAYDRVRADTQYF
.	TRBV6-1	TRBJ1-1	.	TGTGCCAGCAGTGAACAGGGCGAAGGGGATGAAGCTTTCTTT	CASSEQGEGDEAFF
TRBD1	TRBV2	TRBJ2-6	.	TGTGCCAGCAGTAGGGACAGCGGAACTGGGGCCAACGTCCTGACTTTC	CASSRDSGTGANVLTF
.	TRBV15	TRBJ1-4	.	TGTGCCACCAGGGCCCGCAGTAATGAAGAAAAACTGTTTTTT	CATRARSNEEKLFF
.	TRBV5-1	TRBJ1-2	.	TGCGCCAGCAGCTTACACAGTAACTATGGCTACACCTTC	CASSLHSNYGYTF
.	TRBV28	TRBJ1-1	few	TGTGCCAGCAGTTTTCAGACGGCGAACACTGAAGCTTTCTTT	CASSFQTANTEAFF
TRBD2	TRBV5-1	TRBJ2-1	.	TGCGCCAGCAGCACACCTACGAACACCCCCAGGGGACTAGCGGGGAACTACAATGAGCAGTTCTTC	CASSTPTNTPRGLAGNYNEQFF
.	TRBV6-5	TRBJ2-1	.	TGTGCCAGCGGGAGGGGGGATATTGAGCAGTTCTTC	CASGRGDIEQFF
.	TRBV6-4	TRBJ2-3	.	TGTGCCAGCAAAGAGGGACCCGCAGATACGCAGTATTTT	CASKEGPADTQYF
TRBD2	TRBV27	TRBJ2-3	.	TGTGCCAGCAGCACCATCAACCGCGGGACTAGCCTCGATACGCAGTATTTT	CASSTINRGTSLDTQYF